The next 7 T cell receptor beta chains were all read from a single sample in a study of cytomegalovirus exposure and HLA in healthy donors (dated by TCRdb to about 2017). Libraries came from the immunoSEQ multiplex PCR assay. For the multiplex PCR, a mixture combining 60 forward primers for TCR Vbeta segments and 13 reverse primers for TCR Jbeta segments was used. Imported from immuneACCESS, the table was reduced by TCRdb to in-frame sequences with V and J called. These copies leave out some clones; in studies compared against another copy, an unresolved V gene accounts for under half, and the cause of the remainder is not known. The sample data list under 200,000 clones, and approximately 80% of these were observed just once. The ten largest clones represent 11% to 15% of the sample. Sequenced: PBMCs. The receptors were gathered from a woman between 25 and 40 years old in good health and CMV-seropositive.

This clone turned up a few times. The chain joins TRBV10-1 to TRBJ1-1; TRBD1 might be the D (5 bases). V shed 2 bases and J shed 6 bases, with 13 bases lying between them. Per the germline V gene, CDR1 is WNHNN and CDR2 is SYGVQD (reference sequence). This CDR3 spans 14 amino acids. The CDR3: CASSEGSGYAEAFF. The CDR3 bases are TGCGCCAGCAGTGAGGGGTCAGGGTATGCTGAAGCTTTCTTT.

The chain carries TRBV5-4 and TRBJ1-1, with 8 nucleotides matching TRBD1. The CDR3 consists of 16 residues. Unmatched junction bases numbered 10, after V lost 6 bases and J lost 0 bases. The germline gives CDR1 SGHNT, CDR2 YYREEE (reference sequence). The CDR3 DNA follows: TGTGCCAGCACCCCACAGGGGGGCCTCATGAACACTGAAGCTTTCTTT. It codes for CASTPQGGLMNTEAFF.

The rearrangement uses TRBV30 and TRBJ2-5, with 8 positions matching TRBD2. The V and J ends lost 3 bases and 5 bases, in that order; junction bases with no gene match: 11. The CDR3 is made up of 15 amino acids. The germline gives CDR1 GTSNPN, CDR2 SVGIG (reference sequence). Written as DNA, the CDR3 is TGTGCCTGGAGGGTAGCGGGACTCCTGAGGGAGACCCAGTACTTC. Protein product: CAWRVAGLLRETQYF.

The gene calls are TRBV28 and TRBJ2-7; 9 bases are a match to TRBD1. This CDR3 region has 14 residues. J lost 4 bases, V lost 3 bases, and 4 bases had no gene match. The V gene's germline CDR1 is MDHEN and CDR2 SYDVKM. The CDR3 coding sequence is TGTGCCAGCAGTTTTCGGGACAGGGTTTACGAGCAGTACTTC. Protein product: CASSFRDRVYEQYF.

The CDR3 DNA reads TGTGCCAGTACAAGAAGGGGGACAGGGGAATCTGGAAACACCATATATTTT. Translated, it gives CASTRRGTGESGNTIYF. The chain uses TRBV19 and TRBJ1-3, with 10 bases that match TRBD1. CDR1 is LNHDA, CDR2 SQIVND, per germline (reference sequence). This CDR3 has 17 amino acids. Germline trimming cut 7 bases from V and 1 base from J; bases unmatched to any gene: 10.

The rearrangement uses TRBV19 and TRBJ2-2; the match to TRBD1 covers 7 bases. Germline CDR1 LNHDA, CDR2 SQIVND (reference sequence). The CDR3 is 16 residues long. Trimming cost V 7 bases and J 3 bases; bases outside gene matches: 11. The CDR3 region has the DNA TGTGCCAGTACATTTTACCGGGACAGATACACCGGGGAGCTGTTTTTT. Its translation is CASTFYRDRYTGELFF.

This chain joins TRBV5-1 and TRBJ1-1; no clear D gene. Germline-derived CDR1 and CDR2 are SGHRS and YFSETQ. The CDR3 contains 15 residues. Between the trimmed V and J ends, which lost 0 bases and 1 base, there was a span of 10 bases. The CDR3 sequence: CASSLVLTPNTEAFF. For the CDR3, the DNA is TGCGCCAGCAGCTTGGTTCTGACACCGAACACTGAAGCTTTCTTT.